What follows are 16 T cell receptor beta chains derived from one specimen sequenced in a study of vaccination effects on CD4 cells after COVID-19. Antigens for these TCRs are unknown. Method: immunoSEQ multiplex PCR; TCRdb's copy keeps in-frame clones and lacks some. The table includes 77,000 or so clones, about four fifths detected once. Within the ViraFEST assay, antigen-specific CD4+ T cells underwent expansion with viral peptide pools prior to sequencing. When around ten days of culture had elapsed, CD4+ T cells were isolated. Negative nucleocapsid antibody tests before and after vaccination confirmed no previous SARS-CoV-2 infection. Sequencing used CD4+ T cells from PBMCs cultured with SARS-CoV-2 spike peptides, obtained before COVID-19 vaccination. Receptors originate from a human donor who received a COVID-19 vaccine.

The chain is built from TRBV5-1 and TRBJ2-2; tentatively, D is TRBD1 or TRBD2 (5 bases each). The length of the CDR3 is 14 residues. V gave up 6 bases and J gave up 2 bases, with 11 bases separating them. The germline CDR1 and CDR2 sequences are SGHRS and YFSETQ. The DNA for the CDR3 is TGCGCCAGCATTCGGGACCTTAACACCGGGGAGCTGTTTTTT. It is translated as CASIRDLNTGELFF.

The gene calls are TRBV10-3 and TRBJ2-1; unclear D gene. Looked up from germline, CDR1 is ENHRY and CDR2 is SYGVKD. Trimming pared 1 base from V and 10 bases from J, leaving 5 bases between. The CDR3 is made up of 11 amino acids. The CDR3: CAISEYREQFF. The CDR3 bases are TGTGCCATCAGTGAGTACCGGGAGCAGTTCTTC.

In its sample, this clone was seen once. This chain uses TRBV7-2 with TRBJ2-6, with a possible D match to TRBD2 (6 bases). V lost 3 bases and J 0 bases, leaving 6 bases between the germline ends. Germline lookup yields CDR1 SGHTA and CDR2 FQGNSA. This CDR3 is built from 15 residues. The CDR3: CASSFGGSGANVLTF. In DNA, the CDR3 is TGTGCCAGCAGCTTCGGGGGCTCTGGGGCCAACGTCCTGACTTTC.

The chain links TRBV10-1 to TRBJ2-6; 8 bases line up with TRBD1. This CDR3 region has 15 residues. J lost 2 bases, V lost 5 bases, and 2 bases had no gene match. CDR1 and CDR2 from the germline V gene are WNHNN and SYGVQD (reference sequence). DNA of the CDR3: TGCGCCAGCAGTACGACAGGGGCTGGGGCCAACGTCCTGACTTTC. It yields the protein CASSTTGAGANVLTF.

The gene calls are TRBV4-3 and TRBJ2-6; D gene uncertain. The germline CDR1 and CDR2 sequences are LGHNA and YSLEER. This CDR3 is built from 16 residues. Trimming removed 3 bases at V and 0 bases at J, with 9 bases between. The DNA for the CDR3 is TGCGCCAGCAGCCAGCCGAAGAGCTCTGGGGCCAACGTCCTGACTTTC. Its protein product is CASSQPKSSGANVLTF.

The chain is built from TRBV18 and TRBJ2-3; D is perhaps TRBD1 or TRBD2 (6 bases each). There are 15 residues in the CDR3. Trimming removed 3 bases from V and 3 bases from J, with 13 bases in between. Germline V gene lookup returns CDR1 KGHSH and CDR2 LQKENI. The CDR3 is CASSPLGGKTDTQYF. CDR3 coding DNA: TGTGCCAGCTCACCGTTGGGGGGCAAGACAGATACGCAGTATTTT.

This rearrangement joins TRBV3-1 (or the pseudogene TRBV3-2) to TRBJ1-3; D not resolved. CDR3 size: 15 residues. V gave up 5 bases and J gave up 0 bases, with 11 bases separating them. CDR1 and CDR2 from the germline V gene are LGHDT and YNNKEL (reference sequence). DNA of the CDR3: TGTGCCAGCAGCTATCTGACGGTCTCTGGAAACACCATATATTTT. Protein product: CASSYLTVSGNTIYF.

This chain connects TRBV6-5 to TRBJ2-5; D is unresolved. The germline V and J ends were trimmed by 2 bases and 2 bases, with 12 bases remaining between them. The CDR3 is 15 amino acids. Germline lookup yields CDR1 MNHEY and CDR2 SVGAGI. CDR3 nucleotide sequence: TGTGCCAGCAGTTACAGAGGACCCGAACAAGAGACCCAGTACTTC. Protein product: CASSYRGPEQETQYF.

The J gene is TRBJ1-6, the V gene TRBV5-1; no definite D call. The CDR3 extends over 14 amino acids. V lost 1 base to trimming and J lost 7 bases, with 9 bases between them. CDR1 is SGHRS and CDR2 is YFSETQ in the germline V gene. The DNA of the CDR3 is TGCGCCAGCAGCTTGTCGGCAGAAAATTCACCCCTCCACTTT. This sequence encodes CASSLSAENSPLHF. The variable domain in full, completed from reference TRBV5-1 and TRBJ1-6, reads KAGVTQTPRYLIKTRGQQVTLSCSPISGHRSVSWYQQTPGQGLQFLFEYFSETQRNKGNFPGRFSGRQFSNSRSEMNVSTLELGDSALYLCASSLSAENSPLHFGNGTRLTVT.

The chain uses TRBV6-5 and TRBJ1-1; D is unclear. CDR1 is MNHEY and CDR2 is SVGAGI in the germline V gene. The CDR3 extends over 13 amino acids. V lost 2 bases, J lost 1 base, and 5 bases lay in between. CDR3 in amino acids: CASSYLKNTEAFF. The CDR3 bases are TGTGCCAGCAGTTACCTGAAGAACACTGAAGCTTTCTTT.

This chain uses TRBV5-1 with TRBJ1-5; no firm D call. The CDR3 is 14 residues long. The germline CDR1 and CDR2 sequences are SGHRS and YFSETQ. V lost 2 bases and J lost 0, with 6 bases in between. CDR3 coding DNA: TGCGCCAGCAGCTTCGACGGTAGCAATCAGCCCCAGCATTTT. Amino acids: CASSFDGSNQPQHF.

The chain uses TRBV5-4 and TRBJ2-1; 7 bases align to TRBD2. Trimming took 4 bases from V and 2 from J; bases not matched to a gene: 6. The CDR3 runs to 15 residues. Germline V lookup: CDR1 SGHNT, CDR2 YYREEE (reference sequence). The CDR3 DNA is TGTGCCAGCAGCGCTCCTAGCGGAGCCTACAATGAGCAGTTCTTC. Amino acid sequence: CASSAPSGAYNEQFF.

J is TRBJ1-6 and V is TRBV19; 9 nucleotides match TRBD1. Germline-derived CDR1 and CDR2 are LNHDA and SQIVND (reference sequence). This CDR3 is built from 16 residues. The ends lost 6 bases at V and 4 bases at J; junction bases unmatched: 7. This CDR3 reads CASRLQGAGYNSPLHF. Written as DNA, the CDR3 is TGTGCCAGTAGGCTACAGGGGGCTGGGTATAATTCACCCCTCCACTTT.

This clone appeared once. V gene TRBV6-6 combines with J gene TRBJ1-5; D is possibly TRBD1 (5 bases). Between the trimmed V and J ends, which lost 0 bases and 3 bases, there was a span of 6 bases. The CDR3 is 14 amino acids. In germline, CDR1 is MNHNY, CDR2 SVGAGI (reference sequence). CDR3: CASSYSGPNQPQHF. The CDR3 nucleotides are TGTGCCAGCAGTTACTCGGGACCCAATCAGCCCCAGCATTTT.

This chain joins TRBV30 and TRBJ2-5, with 7 bases fitting TRBD1. From germline, CDR1 is GTSNPN and CDR2 SVGIG (reference sequence). J gave up 5 bases and V 5 bases, and 11 bases lay outside the gene matches. This CDR3 spans 14 amino acids. CDR3 DNA sequence: TGTGCCTGGGCGTCGAACAGGGGCTCCGAGACCCAGTACTTC. It specifies CAWASNRGSETQYF.

The chain combines TRBV6-6 with TRBJ1-2, with 7 positions matching TRBD1. CDR1 MNHNY and CDR2 SVGAGI come from the germline V gene (reference sequence). V lost 6 bases, J lost 2 bases, and 3 bases stayed unmatched. The CDR3 spans 13 residues. In DNA form, the CDR3 reads TGTGCCAGCAGCCAGGACAGGAACTATGGCTACACCTTC. It codes for CASSQDRNYGYTF.